This TCR beta chain was captured by sequencing in a study of blood T cell repertoires in COVID-19. Study summary: Samples taken during acute and convalescent COVID-19 were collected in the United States, Italy and Spain.

V was pared by 3 bases and J by 6 bases, with 17 bases between. The CDR3 consists of 15 residues. Looked up from germline, CDR1 is SGHDT and CDR2 is YYEEEE. TCRdb's copy holds only in-frame clones and misses some; the assay was immunoSEQ multiplex PCR. The sample has about 200,000 clones, roughly 82% seen once. This clone occurred a few times. The V gene is TRBV5-6, the J gene TRBJ2-3, with a tentative D call TRBD1 (6 bases). The TCR comes from a human donor in a cohort sampled during active COVID-19. Source material: peripheral blood. CDR3 coding DNA: TGTGCCAGCAGCTCCGGACTGTGGGGGCGGGATACGCAGTATTTT. Translated, it gives CASSSGLWGRDTQYF.